These 11 T cell receptor beta chains share one sample of origin, sequenced in a study of blood T cell repertoires in COVID-19. The table came from immunoSEQ multiplex PCR; TCRdb's copy has only in-frame clones and leaves some out. The table shows 50,000 to 60,000 clones, with 90% occurring only once. The specimen was peripheral blood. The receptors come from a man between 40 and 49 years old with acute or convalescent COVID-19.

This chain uses TRBV7-9 with TRBJ2-7, with 7 bases that match TRBD2. Germline V gene sequence: CDR1 SEHNR, CDR2 FQNEAQ (reference sequence). V lost 1 base to trimming and J lost 2 bases; unmatched junction nucleotides: 8. This CDR3 comprises 16 residues. The CDR3 nucleotides read TGTGCCAGCAGCTTAGTTTCCGGGAGGCGCGCCTACGAGCAGTACTTC. Residues: CASSLVSGRRAYEQYF.

The rearrangement links TRBV19 to TRBJ1-5; maybe TRBD1 (5 bases). The V end was cut by 6 bases, the J end by 7 bases, with 16 bases between. Per germline, CDR1 LNHDA and CDR2 SQIVND (reference sequence). CDR3 length: 14 residues. The DNA for the CDR3 is TGTGCCAGTAGAACGGTGGGGGGTGGACAGCCCCAGCATTTT. This codes for CASRTVGGGQPQHF.

This clone was seen just once. V gene TRBV27 combines with J gene TRBJ1-1; no clear D gene. Germline CDR1 and CDR2: MNHEY and SMNVEV (reference sequence). The CDR3 consists of 12 residues. Trimming shortened V by 5 bases and J by 2 bases, and 6 bases separated the two germline ends. The CDR3 nucleotides are TGTGCCAGCAGTCGACTCAACACTGAAGCTTTCTTT. Translated: CASSRLNTEAFF.

This chain joins TRBV7-6 and TRBJ2-5, with 12 nucleotides matching TRBD2. Looked up from germline, CDR1 is SGHVS and CDR2 is FNYEAQ. This CDR3 is 15 amino acids long. Unmatched junction bases numbered 4, after V lost 5 bases and J lost 3 bases. DNA of the CDR3: TGTGCCAGCAGCCGCCTAGCGGGAGGGGAAGAGACCCAGTACTTC. Protein product: CASSRLAGGEETQYF.

This clone was found a few times. V is TRBV4-2 and J is TRBJ2-2; 7 nucleotides align to TRBD2. CDR1 is LGHNA, CDR2 YNFKEQ, per germline. V shed 6 bases, J shed 6 bases, and the junction held 10 bases outside the gene matches. The CDR3 extends over 15 amino acids. The DNA for the CDR3 is TGTGCCAGCAGTCAAAGCGGGATCCCTCCCGGGGAGCTGTTTTTT. Encoded protein: CASSQSGIPPGELFF.

J is TRBJ1-6 and V is TRBV2, with D perhaps matching TRBD1 (5 bases). Germline CDR1 and CDR2: SNHLY and FYNNEI. The CDR3 contains 16 residues. V was shortened by 0 bases and J by 10 bases, with 16 bases between the two germline ends. The CDR3 region is CASSEARGRVGSPLHF. The CDR3 DNA reads as TGTGCCAGCAGTGAAGCGCGGGGCAGGGTAGGCTCACCCCTCCACTTT.

The V call is TRBV5-1, the J call TRBJ2-1; tentative D call: TRBD1 (6 bases). The CDR3 contains 15 residues. Deletions cut 4 bases from V and 0 bases from J, with 11 bases between. In germline, CDR1 is SGHRS, CDR2 YFSETQ. CDR3: CASSVDRSSYNEQFF. The CDR3, as DNA: TGCGCCAGCAGCGTCGACAGGTCCTCCTACAATGAGCAGTTCTTC.

This clone appeared a few times. V and J are TRBV6-2 or TRBV6-3 and TRBJ2-2, with a possible D match to TRBD2 (5 bases). There are 14 residues in the CDR3. V was clipped by 4 bases and J by 7 bases, with 13 bases between them. Germline CDR1 MNHEY, CDR2 SVGEGT. CDR3 in DNA: TGTGCCAGCAGTTCCCAACAGCGGAGCGGGGAGCTGTTTTTT. Its translation is CASSSQQRSGELFF.

The chain joins TRBV3-1 (or the pseudogene TRBV3-2) to TRBJ2-3, with TRBD2 matching 11 bases. Trimming at V came to 5 bases and at J to 2 bases, leaving 6 bases not matched to a gene. CDR3 length: 16 amino acids. The V gene's germline CDR1 is LGHDT and CDR2 YNNKEL (reference sequence). The CDR3 DNA follows: TGTGCCAGCAGCTCGACTAGCGGGGCCTACACAGATACGCAGTATTTT. Its translation is CASSSTSGAYTDTQYF.

The DNA for the CDR3 is TGTGCCTGGACCCTAGCGGGAGGGCGTAGATACAATGAGCAGTTCTTC. This codes for CAWTLAGGRRYNEQFF. This chain links TRBV30 with TRBJ2-1, with 12 bases lining up with TRBD2. CDR1 GTSNPN and CDR2 SVGIG come from the germline V gene (reference sequence). V shed 4 bases, J shed 4 bases, and the junction held 8 bases outside the gene matches. CDR3 size: 16 residues.

The gene calls are TRBV11-3 and TRBJ2-1; the match to TRBD2 covers 10 bases. V trimming: 1 base; J trimming: 3 bases; junction bases outside the gene matches: 12. The germline CDR1 and CDR2 sequences are SGHNT and YENEEA. This CDR3 is built from 19 residues. The CDR3 bases are TGTGCCAGCAGCTTAGTACCCCCCGGAAGCGGGAGGGTCTACAATGAGCAGTTCTTC. Protein product: CASSLVPPGSGRVYNEQFF.